This is a list of T cell receptor beta chains from one sample in a study of control samples from healthy donors and cancer patients. This table comes from immunoSEQ multiplex PCR, and its TCRdb copy is limited to in-frame clones, with some not included. The sample has some 140,000 clones; roughly 92% are singletons. The sequenced sample consisted of blood. These receptors came from a man aged 25 to 40 in good health. Both conserved end residues are part of each CDR3. The order of the fields is J gene, V gene, clone size, D gene, CDR3 DNA, CDR3 protein. D genes are given only for firm matches. Clone size is shown for a subset of rows, as once, few, many or a class of expanded clone.

>TRBJ1-1|TRBV28|NA|NA
TGTGCCAGCAGTTCTTCTCTTATCAGGGGAACTGAAGCTTTCTTT
CASSSSLIRGTEAFF
>TRBJ1-1|TRBV7-9|NA|NA
TGTGCCAGCAGCTTAGTTCTCGCGGGGACTGAAGCTTTCTTT
CASSLVLAGTEAFF
>TRBJ2-5|TRBV19|NA|NA
TGTGCCAGTAGTATTAGGAGGGGGCGATCGCAAGAGACCCAGTACTTC
CASSIRRGRSQETQYF
>TRBJ2-1|TRBV14|NA|NA
TGTGCCAGCGGGTGGGGCGTTTCCTACAATGAGCAGTTCTTC
CASGWGVSYNEQFF
>TRBJ1-2|TRBV19|NA|NA
TGTGCCAGTAGTGCTCTACGTGGGACCCACAGCCTCCGCACCTTC
CASSALRGTHSLRTF
>TRBJ1-1|TRBV4-2|NA|TRBD1
TGTGCCAGCAGCCACCCTAATGCAGGGGGCTTGATGAACACTGAAGCTTTCTTT
CASSHPNAGGLMNTEAFF
>TRBJ2-5|TRBV2|NA|NA
TGTGCCACCGGGGTGGGGTTGGCAGAGACCCAGTACTTC
CATGVGLAETQYF
>TRBJ2-6|TRBV15|NA|NA
TGTGCCACCAGCAGAGACCAGGACTCTGGGGCCAACGTCCTGACTTTC
CATSRDQDSGANVLTF
>TRBJ2-1|TRBV14|NA|TRBD2
TGTGCCAGCAGCCAACCGACTAGCGGGAGGATCGATGAGCAGTTCTTC
CASSQPTSGRIDEQFF
>TRBJ2-1|TRBV13|NA|TRBD2
TGTGCCAGCAGCATTAGCGGGAGGGCCGGTGAGCAGTTCTTC
CASSISGRAGEQFF
>TRBJ2-2|TRBV18|NA|NA
TGTGCCAGCTCACCAGGGGCTACCGGGGAGCTGTTTTTT
CASSPGATGELFF
>TRBJ1-2|TRBV30|NA|NA
TGTGCCTGGGGACGGCCGAACTATGGCTACACCTTC
CAWGRPNYGYTF
>TRBJ2-1|TRBV25-1|NA|NA
TGTGCCAGCAGTGACGGTCGTGGACAGAGCTACAATGAGCAGTTCTTC
CASSDGRGQSYNEQFF
>TRBJ1-2|TRBV28|once|NA
TGTGCCAGCAGTTCTACAGGGTTTGGCTATGGCTACACCTTC
CASSSTGFGYGYTF
>TRBJ1-2|TRBV5-8|NA|TRBD1
TGTGCCAGCAGCTCGGGACAGGGGGTATATGGCTACACCTTC
CASSSGQGVYGYTF
>TRBJ2-5|TRBV7-3|NA|NA
TGTGCCAGCAGCCTATATTTTAAGGGTGGGAAGACTGTCCAAGAGACCCAGTACTTC
CASSLYFKGGKTVQETQYF
>TRBJ1-1|TRBV2|NA|NA
TGTGCCAGCAGTGAAAGTCACTCCACTGAAGCTTTCTTT
CASSESHSTEAFF
>TRBJ2-5|TRBV6-1|NA|TRBD2
TGTGCCAGCAGTGAAAGTAGGACTAGCAATGATCCCCAGTACTTC
CASSESRTSNDPQYF
>TRBJ2-6|TRBV5-8|NA|NA
TGTGCCAGCAGTCAAACCGGGAGCAACGTCCTGACTTTC
CASSQTGSNVLTF
>TRBJ2-7|TRBV20-1|NA|NA
TGCAGTGCTAGTGGCGTATTTCTCTCCTACGAGCAGTACTTC
CSASGVFLSYEQYF
>TRBJ2-7|TRBV19|once|TRBD2
TGTGCCAGTAGTATATTAGCGGGAACTCAGGGCGAGCAGTACTTC
CASSILAGTQGEQYF
>TRBJ2-3|TRBV15|few|NA
TGTGCCACCAGGACCTCTAGAGCGAGCAACACAGATACGCAGTATTTT
CATRTSRASNTDTQYF
>TRBJ2-7|TRBV7-8|once|TRBD1
TGTGCCAGCAGCCCAGCCCGGACAGGGTCCTACGAGCAGTACTTC
CASSPARTGSYEQYF
>TRBJ2-2|TRBV4-3|once|NA
TGCGCCAGCAGCCAAGAACGATACGGGGAGCTGTTTTTT
CASSQERYGELFF
>TRBJ2-7|TRBV30|NA|NA
TGTGCCTGGAGTGTACGGAAAGGCTACTACGAGCAGTACTTC
CAWSVRKGYYEQYF
>TRBJ1-1|TRBV27|NA|NA
TGTGCCAGCAGTTTATTTAGGGTAGAAGTCGCTGAAGCTTTCTTT
CASSLFRVEVAEAFF
>TRBJ2-3|TRBV7-6|NA|TRBD1
TGTGCCAGCAGCTCACGGCGGCAGGGGGCCGCAGATACGCAGTATTTT
CASSSRRQGAADTQYF
>TRBJ1-6|TRBV11-3|once|NA
TGTGCCAGCAGCTTACTGACAGGAAATTCACCCCTCCACTTT
CASSLLTGNSPLHF
>TRBJ1-4|TRBV7-2|NA|NA
TGTGCCAGCAGCTTAGAGGTGGTGTGGGAAAAACTGTTTTTT
CASSLEVVWEKLFF
>TRBJ2-7|TRBV6-1|NA|NA
TGTGCCAGCAGTGAACTCGAGGGTTCAGGAGCCTACGAGCAGTACTTC
CASSELEGSGAYEQYF
>TRBJ1-2|TRBV4-1|NA|NA
TGCGCCAGCAGCCAAGATCACGGTCGGACAAACTATGGCTACACCTTC
CASSQDHGRTNYGYTF
>TRBJ2-7|TRBV5-1|NA|TRBD1
TGCGCCAGCAGCTCTCGACAGGGGGCGGTCGAGCAGTACTTC
CASSSRQGAVEQYF
>TRBJ2-3|TRBV6-5|NA|NA
TGTGCCAGCAGAACCTACAGGGTGGGGACAGATACGCAGTATTTT
CASRTYRVGTDTQYF
>TRBJ1-3|TRBV7-6|NA|NA
TGTGCCAGCAGCTTATGGACAAATCCCTCTGGAAACACCATATATTTT
CASSLWTNPSGNTIYF
>TRBJ1-5|TRBV4-1|few|NA
TGCGCCAGCAGCCCTGCCCTTGTGGGGACGGGTCAGCCCCAGCATTTT
CASSPALVGTGQPQHF
>TRBJ1-2|TRBV27|NA|NA
TGTGCCAGCAGGGGTCTAGGGGATGCTAACTATGGCTACACCTTC
CASRGLGDANYGYTF
>TRBJ1-1|TRBV28|NA|NA
TGTGCCAGCAGTTTAGTCAGGAACACTGAAGCTTTCTTT
CASSLVRNTEAFF
>TRBJ2-2|TRBV6-4|many|NA
TGTGCCAGCAGCCCCCTCCACGGAAACACCGGGGAGCTGTTTTTT
CASSPLHGNTGELFF
>TRBJ2-1|TRBV5-4|once|TRBD2
TGTGCCAGCAGCCAGGATTCGGGGGGGCCCAATGAGCAGTTCTTC
CASSQDSGGPNEQFF
>TRBJ2-5|TRBV6-2/TRBV6-3|NA|NA
TGTGCCAGCAGTTACGGCGGGATCCGCCAAGAGACCCAGTACTTC
CASSYGGIRQETQYF
>TRBJ2-5|TRBV3-1/TRBV3-2|NA|NA
TGTGCCAGCAGCCCCCGGTCCCAAGAGACCCAGTACTTC
CASSPRSQETQYF
>TRBJ1-4|TRBV3-1/TRBV3-2|NA|TRBD1
TGTGCCAGCAGCCAAGATTTCCCAGGGGGTGAAAAACTGTTTTTT
CASSQDFPGGEKLFF
>TRBJ2-1|TRBV9|NA|TRBD2
TGTGCCAGCAGCTTGGGACTAGCGGAAGGAAATGAGCAGTTCTTC
CASSLGLAEGNEQFF
>TRBJ1-1|TRBV18|NA|TRBD1
TGTGCCAGCTCACCTGGACAGGGGGAAGAGGCTTTCTTT
CASSPGQGEEAFF
>TRBJ1-1|TRBV28|once|TRBD1
TGTGCCAGCAGTTCCGGACAGGGGAGACCCACACCTGAAGCTTTCTTT
CASSSGQGRPTPEAFF
>TRBJ1-1|TRBV7-9|NA|NA
TGTGCCAGCAGCATAGACAGTTACACTGAAGCTTTCTTT
CASSIDSYTEAFF
>TRBJ2-3|TRBV14|NA|NA
TGTGCCAGCAGCCAAGAACGGCGGGGAGCAAGCACAGATACGCAGTATTTT
CASSQERRGASTDTQYF
>TRBJ1-2|TRBV29-1|NA|TRBD1
TGCAGCGTAGGGACAGCCTTGACTTATGGCTACACCTTC
CSVGTALTYGYTF
>TRBJ2-1|TRBV4-3|NA|TRBD2
TGCGCCAGCGCCGGGACTAGCGGGACCTACAATGAGCAGTTCTTC
CASAGTSGTYNEQFF
>TRBJ1-5|TRBV5-1|NA|NA
TGCGCCAGCAGCCAGACAGGAGCGGACAATCAGCCCCAGCATTTT
CASSQTGADNQPQHF
>TRBJ1-5|TRBV2|NA|TRBD1
TGTGCCAGCAGATGGAACAGGGGCCGTCAGCCCCAGCATTTT
CASRWNRGRQPQHF
>TRBJ2-2|TRBV7-2|NA|NA
TGTGCCAGCAGCTTAGAGATCACCGGGGAGCTGTTTTTT
CASSLEITGELFF
>TRBJ2-1|TRBV7-2|NA|TRBD1
TGTGCCAGCAGCCCCCAGGGGCCAGGGGGTAATGAGCAGTTCTTC
CASSPQGPGGNEQFF
>TRBJ1-4|TRBV5-6|once|NA
TGTGCCAGCAGCTACCGGGACGGTTATGAAAAACTGTTTTTT
CASSYRDGYEKLFF
>TRBJ1-3|TRBV28|NA|NA
TGTGCCAGCAGTTTACCCTCCCCGATGAACACCATATATTTT
CASSLPSPMNTIYF
>TRBJ2-2|TRBV28|NA|NA
TGTGCCAGCTCTTCCGGGGGCGCGAACACCGGGGAGCTGTTTTTT
CASSSGGANTGELFF
>TRBJ1-5|TRBV7-2|NA|NA
TGTGCCAGCAGCTTATCATCTACTAGCAATCAGCCCCAGCATTTT
CASSLSSTSNQPQHF